The T cell receptor (beta chain) described here comes from a study of human T cells and chemical hapten exposure. Study-wide points: No alteration of TCRs above 1 in 1000 frequency was seen with DPC sensitization.

Time point indicated: patch test 1, 2 weeks after DPC sensitization. Indicated treatment: therapeutic diphenylcyclopropenone sensitization with weekly scalp DPC. The starting material, unfractionated whole blood, was used for total RNA extraction. Details on this clonotype: Its antigen is not known.

MiXCR, run by TCRdb on the RACE reads, gives a single entry per CDR3 protein. The sample includes about 41,000 distinct CDR3 sequences, over 3.5% of them seen just once. Trimming removed 1 base from V and 10 bases from J, with 9 bases in between. CDR3 length equals 12 residues. CDR1 and CDR2 from the germline V gene are LGHNA and YNFKEQ. The chain combines TRBV4-2 with TRBJ2-3; weak D call: TRBD1 (6 bases). The starting material was whole blood, obtained in connection with sensitization to the hapten diphenylcyclopropenone (DPC). This receptor was taken from a man aged 45-65 years with alopecia areata. Some clones in this sample may be carry-over from other donors' samples. The CDR3 region is CASSQAGQPQYF. CDR3 bases: TGTGCCAGCAGCCAAGCAGGACAGCCGCAGTATTTT.